This T cell receptor (beta chain) was identified during a study of cytomegalovirus exposure and HLA in healthy donors. Study-level points and caveats: The study flagged about 160 TCR beta chains as cytomegalovirus-associated. Later on, analysis showed that most CMV-associated TCR beta chains appeared to be HLA-restricted.

It was with 60 Vbeta and 13 Jbeta primers that the PCR ran. Sequencing was performed with immunoSEQ multiplex PCR; in TCRdb, only in-frame clones are kept and a portion is missing. In the table there are 70,000 to 100,000 clones, about 80% of which are singletons. This CDR3 contains 14 residues. With V trimmed by 3 bases and J by 7 bases, 7 bases remained unmatched. The germline V gene has CDR1 MNHEY and CDR2 SMNVEV (reference sequence). In regard to this clone: Its matching antigen is unknown.

Sequenced input: PBMCs. V gene TRBV27 combines with J gene TRBJ2-7; TRBD1 agrees at 9 bases. The sequence was obtained from a man aged 45-60 years in good health and CMV-seropositive. This chain's CDR3 is CASSFRTGVREQYF. The CDR3 region has the DNA TGTGCCAGCAGTTTCCGGACAGGGGTAAGGGAGCAGTACTTC.